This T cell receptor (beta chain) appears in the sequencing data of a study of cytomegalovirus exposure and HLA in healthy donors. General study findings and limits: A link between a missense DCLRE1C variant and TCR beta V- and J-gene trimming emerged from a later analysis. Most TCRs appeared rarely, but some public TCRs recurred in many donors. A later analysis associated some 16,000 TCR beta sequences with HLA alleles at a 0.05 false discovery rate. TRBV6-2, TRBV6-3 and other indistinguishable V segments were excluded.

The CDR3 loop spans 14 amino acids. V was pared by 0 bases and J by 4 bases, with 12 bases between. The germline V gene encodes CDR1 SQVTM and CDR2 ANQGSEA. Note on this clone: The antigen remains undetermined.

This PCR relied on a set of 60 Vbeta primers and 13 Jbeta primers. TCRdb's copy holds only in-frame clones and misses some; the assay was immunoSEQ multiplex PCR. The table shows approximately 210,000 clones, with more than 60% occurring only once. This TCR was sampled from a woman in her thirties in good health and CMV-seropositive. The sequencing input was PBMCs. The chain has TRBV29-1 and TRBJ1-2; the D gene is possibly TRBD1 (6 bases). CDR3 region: CSVEEGGRGYGYTF. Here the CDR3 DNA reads TGCAGCGTTGAAGAAGGGGGTAGAGGCTATGGCTACACCTTC.